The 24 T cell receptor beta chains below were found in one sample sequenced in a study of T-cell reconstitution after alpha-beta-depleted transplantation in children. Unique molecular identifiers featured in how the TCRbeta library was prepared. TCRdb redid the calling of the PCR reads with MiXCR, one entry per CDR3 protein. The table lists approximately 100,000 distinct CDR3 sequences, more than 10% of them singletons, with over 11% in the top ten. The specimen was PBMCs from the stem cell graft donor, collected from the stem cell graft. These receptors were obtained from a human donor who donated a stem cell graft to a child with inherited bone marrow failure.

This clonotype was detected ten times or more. The CDR3 is CASSQTGTAQETQYF. CDR3 DNA sequence: TGCGCCAGCAGCCAGACCGGGACAGCCCAAGAGACCCAGTACTTC. The J gene is TRBJ2-5, the V gene TRBV4-1; 7 nucleotides align to TRBD1. V was pared by 3 bases and J by 1 base, with 5 bases of the junction left unmatched. From germline, CDR1 is MGHRA and CDR2 YSYEKL. The CDR3 is 15 residues long.

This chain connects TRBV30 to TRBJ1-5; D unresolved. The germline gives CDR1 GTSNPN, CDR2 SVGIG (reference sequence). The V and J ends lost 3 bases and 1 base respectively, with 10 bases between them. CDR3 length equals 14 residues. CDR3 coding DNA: TGTGCCTGGAGCGCCGGCGGGAGCAATCAGCCCCAGCATTTT. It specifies CAWSAGGSNQPQHF.

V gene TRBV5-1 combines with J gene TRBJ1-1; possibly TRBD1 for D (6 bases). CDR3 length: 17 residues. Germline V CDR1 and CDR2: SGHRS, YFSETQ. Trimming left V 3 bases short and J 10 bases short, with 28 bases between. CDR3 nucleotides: TGCGCCAGCAGCTGGGGAGGGGAAAACAGGGCCATCCCGAGAGCTTTCTTT. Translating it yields CASSWGGENRAIPRAFF.

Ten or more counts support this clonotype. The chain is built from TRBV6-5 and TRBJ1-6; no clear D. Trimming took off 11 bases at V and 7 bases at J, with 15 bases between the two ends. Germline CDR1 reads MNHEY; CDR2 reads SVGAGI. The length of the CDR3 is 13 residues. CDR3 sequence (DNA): TGTGCCGCCACGGGCCGGAGGAATTCACCCCTCCACTTT. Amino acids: CAATGRRNSPLHF.

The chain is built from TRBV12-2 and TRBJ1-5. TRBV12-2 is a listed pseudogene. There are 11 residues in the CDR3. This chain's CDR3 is CASRSREPQHF. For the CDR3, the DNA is TGTGCAAGTCGCTCGAGGGAGCCCCAGCATTTT.

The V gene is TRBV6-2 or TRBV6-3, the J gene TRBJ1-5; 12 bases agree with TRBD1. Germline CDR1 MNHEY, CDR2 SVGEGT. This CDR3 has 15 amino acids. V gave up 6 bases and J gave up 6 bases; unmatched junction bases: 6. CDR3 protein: CASSSGTGGVQPQHF. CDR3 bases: TGTGCCAGCAGCTCCGGGACAGGGGGCGTTCAGCCCCAGCATTTT.

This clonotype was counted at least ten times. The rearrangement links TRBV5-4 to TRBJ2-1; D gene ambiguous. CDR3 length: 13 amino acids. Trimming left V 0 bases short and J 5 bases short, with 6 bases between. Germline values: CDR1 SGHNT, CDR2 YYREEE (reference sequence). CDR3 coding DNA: TGTGCCAGCAGCTTGGACCGAAACAATGAGCAGTTCTTC. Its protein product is CASSLDRNNEQFF.

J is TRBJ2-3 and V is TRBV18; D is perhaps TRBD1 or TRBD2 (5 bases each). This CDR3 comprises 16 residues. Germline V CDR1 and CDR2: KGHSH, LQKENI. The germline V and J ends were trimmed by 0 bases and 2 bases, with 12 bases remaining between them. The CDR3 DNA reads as TGTGCCAGCTCACCACCGTCTCGGGACCACACAGATACGCAGTATTTT. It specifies CASSPPSRDHTDTQYF.

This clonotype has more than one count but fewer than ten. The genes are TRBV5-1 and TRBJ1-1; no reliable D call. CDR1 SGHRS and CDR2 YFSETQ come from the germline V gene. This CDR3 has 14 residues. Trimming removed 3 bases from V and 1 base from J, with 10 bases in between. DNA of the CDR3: TGCGCCAGCAGCTCCGGCTGGGGGAACACTGAAGCTTTCTTT. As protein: CASSSGWGNTEAFF.

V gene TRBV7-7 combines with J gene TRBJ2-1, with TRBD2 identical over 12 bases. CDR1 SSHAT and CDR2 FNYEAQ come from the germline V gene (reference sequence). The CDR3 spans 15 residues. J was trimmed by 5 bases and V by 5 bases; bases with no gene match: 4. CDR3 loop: CASSAGLAGNNEQFF. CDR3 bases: TGTGCCAGCAGCGCGGGACTAGCGGGCAACAATGAGCAGTTCTTC.

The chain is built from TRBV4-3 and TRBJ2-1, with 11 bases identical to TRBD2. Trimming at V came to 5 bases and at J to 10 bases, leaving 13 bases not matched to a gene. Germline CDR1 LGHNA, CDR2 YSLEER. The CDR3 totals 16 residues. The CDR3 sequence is CASSEVWLLAGVEQFF. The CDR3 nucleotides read TGCGCCAGCAGCGAAGTGTGGTTACTAGCGGGAGTCGAGCAGTTCTTC.

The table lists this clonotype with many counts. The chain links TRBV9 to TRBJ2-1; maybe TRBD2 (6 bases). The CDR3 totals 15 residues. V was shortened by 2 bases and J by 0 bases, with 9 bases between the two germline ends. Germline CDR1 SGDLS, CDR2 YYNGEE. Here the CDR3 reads CASSVRGSSYNEQFF. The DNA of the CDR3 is TGTGCCAGCAGCGTCCGGGGGAGCTCCTACAATGAGCAGTTCTTC.

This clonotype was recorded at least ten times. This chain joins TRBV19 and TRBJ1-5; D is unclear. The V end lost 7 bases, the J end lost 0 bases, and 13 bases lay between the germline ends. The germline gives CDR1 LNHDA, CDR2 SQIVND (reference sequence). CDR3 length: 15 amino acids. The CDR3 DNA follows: TGTGCCAGTAACGGACTCCTTTATAGCAATCAGCCCCAGCATTTT. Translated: CASNGLLYSNQPQHF.

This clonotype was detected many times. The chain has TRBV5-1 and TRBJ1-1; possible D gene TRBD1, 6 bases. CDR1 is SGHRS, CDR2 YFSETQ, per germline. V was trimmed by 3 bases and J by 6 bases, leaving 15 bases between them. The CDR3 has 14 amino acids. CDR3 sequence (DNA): TGCGCCAGCAGCTCAAATACAGGGAGCGCTGAAGCTTTCTTT. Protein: CASSSNTGSAEAFF.

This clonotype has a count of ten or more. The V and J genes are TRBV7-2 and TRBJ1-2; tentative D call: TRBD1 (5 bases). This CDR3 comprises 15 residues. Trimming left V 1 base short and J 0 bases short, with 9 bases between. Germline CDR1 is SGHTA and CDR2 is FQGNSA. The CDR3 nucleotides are TGTGCCAGCAGCTTAGGACAGCCAGCTAACTATGGCTACACCTTC. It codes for CASSLGQPANYGYTF.

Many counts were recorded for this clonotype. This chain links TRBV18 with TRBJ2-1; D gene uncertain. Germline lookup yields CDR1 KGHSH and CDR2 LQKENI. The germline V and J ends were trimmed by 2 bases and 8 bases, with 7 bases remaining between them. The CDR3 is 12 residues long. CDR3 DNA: TGTGCCAGCTCACCAGGCCGGCATGAGCAGTTCTTC. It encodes CASSPGRHEQFF.

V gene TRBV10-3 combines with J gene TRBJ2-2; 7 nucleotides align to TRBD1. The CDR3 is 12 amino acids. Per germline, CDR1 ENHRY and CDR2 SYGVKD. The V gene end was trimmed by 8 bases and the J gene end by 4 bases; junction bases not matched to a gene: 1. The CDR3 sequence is CAISGGTGELFF. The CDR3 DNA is TGTGCCATCTCAGGGGGCACCGGGGAGCTGTTTTTT.

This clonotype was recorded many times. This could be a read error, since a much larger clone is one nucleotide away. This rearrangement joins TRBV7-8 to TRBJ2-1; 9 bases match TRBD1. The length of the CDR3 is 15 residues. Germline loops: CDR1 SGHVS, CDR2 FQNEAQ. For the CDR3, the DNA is TGTGCCAGCAGCTTAATGGGACAGGGTAATAATGATCAGTTCTTC. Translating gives CASSLMGQGNNDQFF.

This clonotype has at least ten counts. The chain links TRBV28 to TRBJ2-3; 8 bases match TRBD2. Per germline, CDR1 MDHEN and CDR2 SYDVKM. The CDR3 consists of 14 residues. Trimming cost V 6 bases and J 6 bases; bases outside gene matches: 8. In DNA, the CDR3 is TGTGCCAGCAGACCCACCGGGGGGGGCGATACGCAGTATTTT. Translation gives CASRPTGGGDTQYF.

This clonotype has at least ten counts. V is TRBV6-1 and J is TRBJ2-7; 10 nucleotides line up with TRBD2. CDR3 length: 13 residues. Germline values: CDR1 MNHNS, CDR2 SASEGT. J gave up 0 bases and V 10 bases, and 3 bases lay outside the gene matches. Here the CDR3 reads CATQREGSYEQYF. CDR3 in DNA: TGTGCCACCCAGCGGGAGGGCTCCTACGAGCAGTACTTC.

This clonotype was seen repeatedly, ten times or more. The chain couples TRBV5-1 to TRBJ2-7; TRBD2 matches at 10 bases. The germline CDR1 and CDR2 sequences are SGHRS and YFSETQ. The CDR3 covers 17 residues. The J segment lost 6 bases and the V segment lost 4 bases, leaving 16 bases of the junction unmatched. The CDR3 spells CASSDSPQRGGHGEQYF. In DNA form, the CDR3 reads TGCGCCAGCAGCGATTCCCCGCAGCGGGGGGGCCACGGCGAGCAGTACTTC.

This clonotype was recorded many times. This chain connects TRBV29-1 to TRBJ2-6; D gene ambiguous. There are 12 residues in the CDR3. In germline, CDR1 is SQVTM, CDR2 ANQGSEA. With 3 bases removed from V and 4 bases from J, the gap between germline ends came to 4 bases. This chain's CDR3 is CSVDPGANVLTF. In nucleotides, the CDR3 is TGCAGCGTTGATCCCGGGGCCAACGTCCTGACTTTC. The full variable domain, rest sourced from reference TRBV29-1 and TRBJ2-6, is SAVISQKPSRDICQRGTSLTIQCQVDSQVTMMFWYRQQPGQSLTLIATANQGSEATYESGFVIDKFPISRPNLTFSTLTVSNMSPEDSSIYLCSVDPGANVLTFGAGSRLTVL.

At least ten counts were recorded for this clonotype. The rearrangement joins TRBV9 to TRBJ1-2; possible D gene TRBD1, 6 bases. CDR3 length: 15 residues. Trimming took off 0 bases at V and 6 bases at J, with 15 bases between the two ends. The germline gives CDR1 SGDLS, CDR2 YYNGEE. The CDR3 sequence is CASSVAPQGMHGYTF. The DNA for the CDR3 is TGTGCCAGCAGCGTAGCCCCCCAGGGGATGCATGGCTACACCTTC.

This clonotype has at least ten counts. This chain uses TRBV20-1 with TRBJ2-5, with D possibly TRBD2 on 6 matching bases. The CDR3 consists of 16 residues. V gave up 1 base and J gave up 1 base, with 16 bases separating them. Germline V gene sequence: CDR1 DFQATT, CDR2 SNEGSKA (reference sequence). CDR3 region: CSARGGLGGTQETQYF. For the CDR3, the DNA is TGCAGTGCTAGAGGAGGCCTCGGGGGTACCCAAGAGACCCAGTACTTC.